The 19 T cell receptor beta chains presented below share a single source sample, sequenced in a study of blood T cell repertoires in COVID-19. Produced via immunoSEQ multiplex PCR; TCRdb's table is partial and in-frame only. Seen here are about 140,000 clones, around 88% observed once, and the top ten hold 1.5% to 1.7%. Source material: peripheral blood. All receptors derive from a woman aged 55-75 years with acute or convalescent COVID-19.

With respect to this clone: One end of the junction does not line up with germline, which may come from a read error. The V call is TRBV7-7, the J call TRBJ1-1; D is undetermined. The CDR3 spans 13 residues. CDR1 and CDR2 (germline): SSHAT, FNYEAQ (reference sequence). This CDR3 is CASSLFSNTEAFF. Written as DNA, the CDR3 is TGTGCTAGCAGCTTATTCAGTAACACTGAAGCTTTCTTT.

The V call is TRBV7-8, the J call TRBJ2-2; D possibly corresponds to TRBD1 (5 bases). This CDR3 region has 14 residues. Looked up from germline, CDR1 is SGHVS and CDR2 is FQNEAQ. V lost 5 bases and J lost 4, with 11 bases in between. CDR3: CASSEGATTGELFF. CDR3 in DNA: TGTGCCAGCAGCGAAGGGGCCACCACCGGGGAGCTGTTTTTT.

The chain uses TRBV3-1 (or the pseudogene TRBV3-2) and TRBJ1-1; D is possibly TRBD1 (5 bases). CDR1 and CDR2 from the germline V gene are LGHDT and YNNKEL (reference sequence). Trimming cost V 2 bases and J 4 bases, with 14 bases left between them. This CDR3 has 15 residues. The CDR3 DNA sequence: TGTGCCAGCAGCCAAAGGCAGCAGGGTAGCACTGAAGCTTTCTTT. Its translation: CASSQRQQGSTEAFF.

The V call is TRBV6-1, the J call TRBJ2-6, with D possibly TRBD1 on 5 matching bases. The CDR3 is made up of 15 amino acids. From germline, CDR1 is MNHNS and CDR2 SASEGT. V lost 1 base and J 7 bases, leaving 11 bases between the germline ends. The CDR3 region has the DNA TGTGCCAGCAGTGAAGAATGGACACCAGCCAACGTCCTGACTTTC. Encoded protein: CASSEEWTPANVLTF.

This clone was recorded only once. The chain uses TRBV30 and TRBJ1-1; 7 nucleotides match TRBD1. Germline V gene data show CDR1 as GTSNPN and CDR2 as SVGIG (reference sequence). Germline trimming cut 5 bases from V and 2 bases from J; bases unmatched to any gene: 11. The length of the CDR3 is 15 residues. As DNA, the CDR3 is TGTGCCTGGCCACATACGGGACAGCTTAACACTGAAGCTTTCTTT. Its protein product is CAWPHTGQLNTEAFF.

This clone was observed once. The chain is built from TRBV11-1 and TRBJ2-2; 7 bases agree with TRBD1. The junction had 3 bases not matched to a gene; V was cut back by 1 base and J by 7 bases. The germline V gene encodes CDR1 SGHAT and CDR2 FQDESV (reference sequence). The CDR3 runs 14 residues. The CDR3 nucleotides are TGTGCCAGCAGCTTAGAGGGGGCAGGCGGGGAGCTGTTTTTT. Residues: CASSLEGAGGELFF. Variable domain in full (rest from reference TRBV11-1 and TRBJ2-2): EAEVAQSPRYKITEKSQAVAFWCDPISGHATLYWYRQILGQGPELLVQFQDESVVDDSQLPKDRFSAERLKGVDSTLKIQPAELGDSAMYLCASSLEGAGGELFFGEGSRLTVL.

With respect to this clone: Other DNA sequences in the sample encode the same CDR3. CDR3 bases: TGTGCCAGTAGTAAACAGGGAAATTATGGCTACACCTTC. Protein sequence: CASSKQGNYGYTF. This chain connects TRBV19 to TRBJ1-2; a possible D gene is TRBD1 (6 bases). Deletions cut 4 bases from V and 5 bases from J, with 11 bases between. Germline V lookup: CDR1 LNHDA, CDR2 SQIVND (reference sequence). This CDR3 region has 13 residues.

The chain combines TRBV18 with TRBJ2-1; 10 nucleotides agree with TRBD2. The germline gives CDR1 KGHSH, CDR2 LQKENI. With V trimmed by 0 bases and J by 0 bases, 5 bases remained unmatched. The CDR3 covers 18 residues. The CDR3, as DNA: TGTGCCAGCTCACCACCGGGGCTAGCGGGGGCCTCCTACAATGAGCAGTTCTTC. Translated: CASSPPGLAGASYNEQFF. The full variable domain, completed using reference TRBV18 and TRBJ2-1, is NAGVMQNPRHLVRRRGQEARLRCSPMKGHSHVYWYRQLPEEGLKFMVYLQKENIIDESGMPKERFSAEFPKEGPSILRIQQVVRGDSAAYFCASSPPGLAGASYNEQFFGPGTRLTVL.

The rearrangement uses TRBV7-2 and TRBJ1-4, with a tentative D call TRBD1 (6 bases). The CDR3 covers 15 residues. In germline, CDR1 is SGHTA, CDR2 FQGNSA. Trimming took off 0 bases at V and 7 bases at J, with 12 bases between the two ends. CDR3 protein: CASSLAKAGVEKLFF. The CDR3 DNA is TGTGCCAGCAGCTTAGCTAAGGCAGGGGTTGAAAAACTGTTTTTT.

The genes are TRBV27 and TRBJ1-3; D is unclear. The germline CDR1 and CDR2 sequences are MNHEY and SMNVEV (reference sequence). V lost 5 bases and J lost 0, with 14 bases in between. The CDR3 has 16 residues. CDR3 in amino acids: CASSRAFSGSGNTIYF. CDR3 nucleotides: TGTGCCAGCAGTCGGGCCTTCAGCGGCTCTGGAAACACCATATATTTT.

As concerns this clone: The junction departs from the called germline gene at one end, perhaps through a read error. The chain employs TRBV7-7 and TRBJ2-2; D gene ambiguous. The germline gives CDR1 SSHAT, CDR2 FNYEAQ (reference sequence). There are 12 residues in the CDR3. CDR3 nucleotide sequence: TGTGCTAGCAGCTTGAGTACCGGGGAGCTGTTTTTT. It encodes CASSLSTGELFF.

The V call is TRBV7-8, the J call TRBJ1-5; the D is unclear. This CDR3 contains 15 residues. V was shortened by 1 base and J by 7 bases, with 14 bases between the two germline ends. Germline lookup yields CDR1 SGHVS and CDR2 FQNEAQ. The CDR3 loop reads CASSLGLEGAQPQHF. In DNA form, the CDR3 reads TGTGCCAGCAGCTTAGGGTTAGAGGGAGCCCAGCCCCAGCATTTT.

This clone was observed a handful of times. V usage is TRBV30 and J usage is TRBJ1-2, with D possibly being TRBD1 (6 bases). The CDR3 loop spans 12 amino acids. Germline lookup yields CDR1 GTSNPN and CDR2 SVGIG (reference sequence). The V gene lost 5 bases and the J gene lost 1 base, with 8 bases spanning the gap. The CDR3 loop reads CAWGQINYGYTF. DNA of the CDR3: TGTGCCTGGGGACAGATTAACTATGGCTACACCTTC.

The rearrangement uses TRBV28 and TRBJ1-2; D gene unclear. This CDR3 has 12 amino acids. Germline assignment: CDR1 MDHEN and CDR2 SYDVKM. Trimming cost V 3 bases and J 8 bases, with 10 bases left between them. The CDR3 region is CASSLEFGGYTF. The CDR3 bases are TGTGCCAGCAGTTTGGAGTTTGGCGGCTACACCTTC.

This clone appeared a single time. The chain links TRBV5-4 to TRBJ1-1; no firm D call. V gave up 4 bases and J gave up 4 bases, with 17 bases separating them. Germline CDR1 reads SGHNT; CDR2 reads YYREEE (reference sequence). The CDR3 sequence is 15 residues long. In nucleotides, the CDR3 is TGTGCCAGCAGCCGGGGAATGACTGACATCACTGAAGCTTTCTTT. Amino acid sequence: CASSRGMTDITEAFF.

The chain couples TRBV18 to TRBJ2-7; D call uncertain. CDR3 size: 13 residues. Trimming cost V 0 bases and J 3 bases, with 6 bases left between them. Germline CDR1 and CDR2: KGHSH and LQKENI. The DNA for the CDR3 is TGTGCCAGCTCACCACCGAACAGCTACGAGCAGTACTTC. The encoded protein is CASSPPNSYEQYF.

The CDR3 is CASSSLDRGRSPLHF. CDR3 DNA sequence: TGTGCCAGCAGCTCTCTGGACAGGGGTAGGTCACCCCTCCACTTT. This chain links TRBV7-9 with TRBJ1-6, with 9 bases identical to TRBD1. The CDR3 consists of 15 residues. V was clipped by 4 bases and J by 10 bases; unmatched bases: 8. Germline V gene sequence: CDR1 SEHNR, CDR2 FQNEAQ (reference sequence).

This rearrangement joins TRBV10-3 to TRBJ1-6, with TRBD1 matching over 8 bases. The CDR3 extends over 16 amino acids. In germline, CDR1 is ENHRY, CDR2 SYGVKD. The V gene end was trimmed by 4 bases and the J gene end by 8 bases; junction bases not matched to a gene: 10. The CDR3: CAISAGGQGADSPLHF. CDR3 in DNA: TGTGCCATCAGTGCCGGCGGGCAGGGGGCCGATTCACCCCTCCACTTT.

This chain connects TRBV7-8 to TRBJ2-7; tentatively, D is TRBD2 (7 bases). Deletions cut 1 base from V and 4 bases from J, with 11 bases between. CDR3 size: 14 residues. The germline V gene encodes CDR1 SGHVS and CDR2 FQNEAQ. The CDR3 bases are TGTGCCAGCAGCTTAGGGGGGGGCGGATACGAGCAGTACTTC. It encodes CASSLGGGGYEQYF.